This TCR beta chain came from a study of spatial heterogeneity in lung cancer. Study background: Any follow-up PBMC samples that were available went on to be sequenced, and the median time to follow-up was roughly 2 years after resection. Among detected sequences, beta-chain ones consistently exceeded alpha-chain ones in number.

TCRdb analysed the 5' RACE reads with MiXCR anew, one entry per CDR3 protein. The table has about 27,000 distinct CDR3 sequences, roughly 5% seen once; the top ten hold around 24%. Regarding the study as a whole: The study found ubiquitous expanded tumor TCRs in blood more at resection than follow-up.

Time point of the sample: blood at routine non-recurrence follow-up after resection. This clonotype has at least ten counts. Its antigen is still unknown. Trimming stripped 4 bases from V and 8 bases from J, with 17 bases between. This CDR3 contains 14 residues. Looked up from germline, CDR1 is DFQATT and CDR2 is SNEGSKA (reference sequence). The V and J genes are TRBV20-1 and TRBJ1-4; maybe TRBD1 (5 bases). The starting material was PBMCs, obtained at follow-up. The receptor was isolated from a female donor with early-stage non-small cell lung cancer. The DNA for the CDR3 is TGCAGTGCTACTGAGACGGGCCCAGGGGAAAAACTGTTTTTT. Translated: CSATETGPGEKLFF.